A selection of T cell receptor beta chains follows, all from one sample in a study of T cell responses to AZD1222 COVID-19 vaccine. Clones were sequenced by immunoSEQ multiplex PCR, and TCRdb holds only the in-frame ones, with some missing. The data contain around 120,000 clones, 88% of them singletons. This sample comprised peripheral blood, obtained on day 0 of AZD1222 vaccination. These receptors were collected from an adult in good health. The CDR3 runs from the conserved cysteine through the conserved F or W. D genes are given only for firm matches. The size of a clone is reported for some rows only, either as once, few or many, or as a class for expanded clones.

d_gene,j_gene,abundance,v_gene,CDR3nt,CDR3aa
-,TRBJ2-3,-,TRBV4-1,TGCGCCAGCAGCCTGCCAACAGATACGCAGTATTTT,CASSLPTDTQYF
-,TRBJ1-5,-,TRBV6-1,TGTGCCAGCAGTGAAGCGATCGGCGGGGCCCAGCATTTT,CASSEAIGGAQHF
-,TRBJ2-1,-,TRBV6-4,TGTGCCAGCAGTGACTGGACCTTCTACAATGAGCAGTTCTTC,CASSDWTFYNEQFF
-,TRBJ1-1,-,TRBV12-5,TGTGCTAGTGGTTTGGGAGGTGGTACTGAAGCTTTCTTT,CASGLGGGTEAFF
TRBD2,TRBJ2-1,once,TRBV6-1,TGTGCCAGCAGTGACCTAATAAGCGGGAGGGCCGGCTTAATGTCCAATGAGCAGTTCTTC,CASSDLISGRAGLMSNEQFF
-,TRBJ2-5,-,TRBV5-1,TGCGCCAGCAGCCTGACGGGAGTCCAAGAGACCCAGTACTTC,CASSLTGVQETQYF
TRBD1,TRBJ1-5,-,TRBV18,TGTGCCAGCTCGCCTGGGACAGCCGTTAATCAGCCCCAGCATTTT,CASSPGTAVNQPQHF
-,TRBJ1-3,-,TRBV6-6,TGTGCCAGCAGACCGGGGGGGCTCGGAAACACCATATATTTT,CASRPGGLGNTIYF
-,TRBJ1-5,-,TRBV19,TGTGCCAGTACTCCAAGGGGGTACAATCAGCCCCAGCATTTT,CASTPRGYNQPQHF
-,TRBJ2-1,-,TRBV18,TGTGCCAGCTCACGCCCGAATGAGAATGAGCAGTTCTTC,CASSRPNENEQFF
TRBD1,TRBJ1-3,-,TRBV4-2,TGTGCCAGCAGCCAAGATCAGAGCACAGGGGCCGCTGGAAACACCATATATTTT,CASSQDQSTGAAGNTIYF
-,TRBJ1-1,-,TRBV5-5,TGTGCCAGCAGCTTGATAATGGACGGAGAAGCTTTCTTT,CASSLIMDGEAFF
TRBD1,TRBJ1-1,once,TRBV28,TGTGCCAGCAGTTCAAGGACAGGGGTTTACACTGAAGCTTTCTTT,CASSSRTGVYTEAFF
-,TRBJ1-1,once,TRBV4-1,TGCGCCAGCAGCCCGGTCGCAGGGAGCTCTGAAGCTTTCTTT,CASSPVAGSSEAFF
-,TRBJ2-1,-,TRBV28,TGTGCCAGCGCACCAGGGGGGAGGAGGTCCTACAATGAGCAGTTCTTC,CASAPGGRRSYNEQFF
-,TRBJ1-3,-,TRBV19,TGTGCCAGTAGTATAGCCCTCTCTGGAAACACCATATATTTT,CASSIALSGNTIYF
-,TRBJ2-7,-,TRBV5-1,TGCGCCAGCCGAGGGACGGAGAGCTCCTACGAGCAGTACTTC,CASRGTESSYEQYF
TRBD1,TRBJ1-1,-,TRBV29-1,TGCAGCGCCGATGCCGGGACAGGGGTCACTGAAGCTTTCTTT,CSADAGTGVTEAFF
-,TRBJ2-7,-,TRBV10-2,TGCGCCAGCAGTGGACTGGTAGAGCAGTACTTC,CASSGLVEQYF
TRBD1,TRBJ2-7,-,TRBV6-1,TGTGCCAGCAGTGCTGGGGCAACAGGGGACTCCTACGAGCAGTACTTC,CASSAGATGDSYEQYF
TRBD1,TRBJ1-3,-,TRBV7-2,TGTGCCAGCAGCACCGGGACAGGGGCCGGAAACACCATATATTTT,CASSTGTGAGNTIYF
TRBD2,TRBJ2-7,-,TRBV27,TGTGCCAGCAGTTCATCCGGAGGGACTAGCGGTTTTGGTTACGAGCAGTACTTC,CASSSSGGTSGFGYEQYF
TRBD2,TRBJ2-1,once,TRBV2,TGTGCCAGCAAAACCTGGCTAGCGGGAAGTGAGCAGTTCTTC,CASKTWLAGSEQFF
-,TRBJ2-1,-,TRBV10-1,TGCGCCAGCAGTGAGTCGGCAGCCCGTTGGAATGAGCAGTTCTTC,CASSESAARWNEQFF
-,TRBJ1-6,-,TRBV9,TGTGCCAGCAGCCTAACCTCCTCAATGGGTTCACCCCTCCACTTT,CASSLTSSMGSPLHF
TRBD1,TRBJ1-4,-,TRBV10-3,TGTGCCATCAGAGGGACAGGGGAAAATGAAAAACTGTTTTTT,CAIRGTGENEKLFF
TRBD2,TRBJ2-5,-,TRBV10-2,TGCGCCACCCAACCTACCCGTCCTGAGGGAGGGGAGACCCAGTACTTC,CATQPTRPEGGETQYF
TRBD1,TRBJ1-1,-,TRBV7-8,TGTGCCAGCAGCGGGGGACAGTACACTGAAGCTTTCTTT,CASSGGQYTEAFF
TRBD2,TRBJ2-7,-,TRBV28,TGTGCCAGCAGTCCCCTGACTAGCGGCTACGAGCAGTACTTC,CASSPLTSGYEQYF
TRBD2,TRBJ2-1,-,TRBV18,TGTGCCAGCTCAATGGAAGTCGCGGGGGGCTATGAGCAGTTCTTC,CASSMEVAGGYEQFF
-,TRBJ2-1,-,TRBV18,TGTGCCAGCTCAGGGGACATCGGCTCCTACAATGAGCAGTTCTTC,CASSGDIGSYNEQFF
TRBD2,TRBJ2-7,-,TRBV4-2,TGTGCCAGCAGCCAGCGGGAGGGCACCTACGAGCAGTACTTC,CASSQREGTYEQYF
-,TRBJ1-2,-,TRBV28,TGTGCCAGCAGTCTTCTTCCAGCGGGATCTGGAGGCTACACCTTC,CASSLLPAGSGGYTF